The sequence of this TCR beta chain was determined in a study of TIL therapy for anti-PD-1-resistant metastatic lung cancer. For the study at large: Median tumor PD-L1 proportion score was roughly 5.5%. Findings and limits, study-wide: TIL clonotype persistence in blood showed no apparent association with response. Treatment-naive, never-smoker and oncogene-addicted patients were overrepresented in this highly selected cohort.

Trimming removed 5 bases from V and 2 bases from J, with 10 bases in between. The germline CDR1 and CDR2 sequences are SGHTA and FQGNSA. This CDR3 region has 13 residues. Time point denoted: pre-treatment sample, taken before nivolumab and TIL therapy. The immunoSEQ assay was v3. The table came from immunoSEQ multiplex PCR; TCRdb's copy has only in-frame clones and leaves some out. This sample yields 40,000 to 60,000 clones, of which roughly 85% are seen a single time; around 4.8% belongs to the top ten. A word on this clone: Its antigen is as yet unknown.

This TCR came from a woman between 25 and 85 years old with non-small cell lung cancer. The source material was blood, sampled at baseline. The V and J genes are TRBV7-2 and TRBJ2-7, with a tentative D call TRBD2 (5 bases). The CDR3 protein is CASSRGGTYEQYF. In DNA, the CDR3 is TGTGCCAGCAGCCGCGGAGGCACCTACGAGCAGTACTTC.